The next 13 T cell receptor beta chains were all read from a single sample in a study of blood T cell repertoires in COVID-19. The table came from immunoSEQ multiplex PCR; TCRdb's copy has only in-frame clones and leaves some out. This table has tens of thousands of clones, roughly 85% appearing once. Sequencing was carried out using peripheral blood. These receptors originate from a human donor in a cohort sampled during active COVID-19.

This clone was seen only once. V gene TRBV20-1 combines with J gene TRBJ1-1; weak D call: TRBD1 (5 bases). The germline V gene has CDR1 DFQATT and CDR2 SNEGSKA (reference sequence). V lost 3 bases, J lost 8 bases, and 13 bases lay in between. The CDR3 has 12 residues. The CDR3 loop reads CSASRGYREAFF. The CDR3 region has the DNA TGCAGTGCTAGTAGGGGCTACAGGGAAGCTTTCTTT.

Written as DNA, the CDR3 is TGTGCCAGCAGCCAAAATGACGGGGTTTGGGGCACAGATACGCAGTATTTT. It encodes CASSQNDGVWGTDTQYF. The V and J genes are TRBV3-1 (or the pseudogene TRBV3-2) and TRBJ2-3; maybe TRBD2 (5 bases). CDR3 size: 17 residues. Germline-derived CDR1 and CDR2 are LGHDT and YNNKEL (reference sequence). The V and J ends lost 2 bases and 1 base respectively, with 16 bases between them.

This rearrangement joins TRBV6-2 or TRBV6-3 to TRBJ2-7, with D maybe TRBD2 (5 bases). The CDR3 length is 15 residues. Germline V lookup: CDR1 MNHEY, CDR2 SVGEGT. V lost 1 base to trimming and J lost 7 bases, with 17 bases between them. The CDR3 DNA follows: TGTGCCAGCAGTTACTATGGCCCGCCAGCGGAGGAGCAGTACTTC. Translation: CASSYYGPPAEEQYF.

The chain recombines TRBV7-2 with TRBJ1-2; 7 bases align to TRBD1. V lost 1 base and J lost 6; bases outside the gene matches: 5. Germline CDR1 SGHTA, CDR2 FQGNSA. This CDR3 comprises 14 residues. DNA for the CDR3: TGTGCCAGCAGCTTAGGACAGGGACGAAATGGCTACACCTTC. Amino acids: CASSLGQGRNGYTF. The variable domain in full, with the rest retrieved from reference TRBV7-2 and TRBJ1-2, is GAGVSQSPSNKVTEKGKDVELRCDPISGHTALYWYRQSLGQGLEFLIYFQGNSAPDKSGLPSDRFSAERTGGSVSTLTIQRTQQEDSAVYLCASSLGQGRNGYTFGSGTRLTVV.

The chain is built from TRBV3-1 (or the pseudogene TRBV3-2) and TRBJ1-1; a possible D gene is TRBD1 (5 bases). The CDR3 has 13 amino acids. Germline lookup yields CDR1 LGHDT and CDR2 YNNKEL (reference sequence). V gave up 1 base and J gave up 4 bases, with 7 bases separating them. CDR3 DNA: TGTGCCAGCAGCCAAGGTAGGGGCACTGAAGCTTTCTTT. It yields the protein CASSQGRGTEAFF.

V and J are TRBV11-2 and TRBJ2-7, with TRBD1 as a possible D gene (5 bases). The CDR3 totals 16 residues. Germline V gene data show CDR1 as SGHAT and CDR2 as FQNNGV. V shed 2 bases and J shed 2 bases, with 16 bases lying between them. The CDR3 sequence: CASSLNPTKGTYEQYF. In DNA, the CDR3 is TGTGCCAGCAGCTTAAATCCGACGAAGGGGACCTACGAGCAGTACTTC.

The V gene is TRBV3-1 (or the pseudogene TRBV3-2), the J gene TRBJ2-2; the D is unclear. V was cut by 0 bases and J by 7 bases, with 15 bases left in between. Germline values: CDR1 LGHDT, CDR2 YNNKEL (reference sequence). This CDR3 has 16 residues. CDR3 protein: CASSQDRRANIGELFF. CDR3 nucleotides: TGTGCCAGCAGCCAAGATCGGCGAGCGAATATCGGGGAGCTGTTTTTT.

V is TRBV6-5 and J is TRBJ1-4; 9 bases line up with TRBD1. Germline loops: CDR1 MNHEY, CDR2 SVGAGI. This CDR3 spans 15 amino acids. J lost 5 bases, V lost 8 bases, and 9 bases had no gene match. DNA for the CDR3: TGTGCCAGCCATGAGACTGGGACAGGGAATGAAAAACTGTTTTTT. It translates to CASHETGTGNEKLFF.

J is TRBJ2-7 and V is TRBV10-3; tentative D call: TRBD1 (6 bases). The CDR3 is 15 amino acids. Trimming left V 3 bases short and J 2 bases short, with 14 bases between. CDR1 ENHRY and CDR2 SYGVKD come from the germline V gene. The CDR3 reads CAISDEGRGTYEQYF. CDR3 DNA: TGTGCCATCAGTGATGAAGGCAGGGGAACCTACGAGCAGTACTTC.

The rearrangement uses TRBV2 and TRBJ2-2; TRBD2 matches 12 bases. V was clipped by 1 base and J by 5 bases; unmatched bases: 5. In germline, CDR1 is SNHLY, CDR2 FYNNEI. CDR3 length equals 17 residues. CDR3 DNA sequence: TGTGCCAGCAGTGAAGAGGGGACTAGCGGGCCGACCGGGGAGCTGTTTTTT. Encoded protein: CASSEEGTSGPTGELFF.

The chain is built from TRBV9 and TRBJ2-3; TRBD2 matches 12 bases. Trimming at V came to 4 bases and at J to 1 base, leaving 1 base not matched to a gene. The CDR3 covers 15 residues. Germline CDR1 is SGDLS and CDR2 is YYNGEE. The CDR3 protein is CASSPSGGGTDTQYF. The DNA of the CDR3 is TGTGCCAGCAGCCCTAGCGGGGGGGGCACAGATACGCAGTATTTT. Drawing the rest from reference TRBV9 and TRBJ2-3, the complete variable domain is DSGVTQTPKHLITATGQRVTLRCSPRSGDLSVYWYQQSLDQGLQFLIQYYNGEERAKGNILERFSAQQFPDLHSELNLSSLELGDSALYFCASSPSGGGTDTQYFGPGTRLTVL.

This clone occurred once. This chain uses TRBV27 with TRBJ1-5, with D perhaps TRBD1 (6 bases). The length of the CDR3 is 15 residues. Germline V gene lookup returns CDR1 MNHEY and CDR2 SMNVEV (reference sequence). V lost 5 bases and J lost 6, with 17 bases in between. Here the CDR3 DNA reads TGTGCCAGCAGTCCATCAACAGGGCTCGTTCAGCCCCAGCATTTT. Protein: CASSPSTGLVQPQHF.

The sample holds a few counts of this clone. This sequence joins TRBV30 and TRBJ1-6; unclear D gene. CDR3 size: 14 residues. Germline CDR1 reads GTSNPN; CDR2 reads SVGIG (reference sequence). This CDR3 reads CAGMGHLSNSPLHF. Here the CDR3 DNA reads TGTGCTGGTATGGGCCACCTGAGCAATTCACCCCTCCACTTT.